Listed here are 5 T cell receptor beta chains from one sample, sequenced in a study of blood T cell repertoires in COVID-19. Measured with immunoSEQ multiplex PCR; TCRdb has only the in-frame clones, and not every one. This sample has about 80,000 clones, with 87% found just once. Input material: peripheral blood. These receptors originate from a man aged 25-45 years with acute or convalescent COVID-19.

The chain has TRBV29-1 and TRBJ1-3; no clear D. V was shortened by 5 bases and J by 1 base, with 6 bases between the two germline ends. This CDR3 has 12 amino acids. Germline V CDR1 and CDR2: SQVTM, ANQGSEA. CDR3 in amino acids: CSVRSSGNTIYF. For the CDR3, the DNA is TGCAGCGTTCGGAGTTCTGGAAACACCATATATTTT.

The chain links TRBV5-6 to TRBJ2-7, with D maybe TRBD2 (5 bases). Germline-derived CDR1 and CDR2 are SGHDT and YYEEEE. This CDR3 region has 12 residues. V was shortened by 3 bases and J by 7 bases, with 11 bases between the two germline ends. The CDR3: CASSSGVGEQYF. In nucleotides, the CDR3 is TGTGCCAGCAGCTCCGGGGTTGGGGAGCAGTACTTC.

In DNA, the CDR3 is TGTGCCAGCAGCGACAGGGACCAAGAGACCCAGTACTTC. Translation: CASSDRDQETQYF. The rearrangement uses TRBV25-1 and TRBJ2-5, with 7 bases matching TRBD1. The CDR3 is 13 amino acids. The trim removed 6 bases at V and 0 bases at J, leaving 1 base unmatched. From germline, CDR1 is MGHDK and CDR2 SYGVNS. Looking up the rest from reference TRBV25-1 and TRBJ2-5 gives the full variable domain: EADIYQTPRYLVIGTGKKITLECSQTMGHDKMYWYQQDPGMELHLIHYSYGVNSTEKGDLSSESTVSRIRTEHFPLTLESARPSHTSQYLCASSDRDQETQYFGPGTRLLVL.

The gene calls are TRBV7-9 and TRBJ2-2; perhaps TRBD2 as D (5 bases). The V gene's germline CDR1 is SEHNR and CDR2 FQNEAQ (reference sequence). The CDR3 is 12 residues long. Trimming shortened V by 8 bases and J by 5 bases, and 9 bases separated the two germline ends. CDR3 region: CASERVTGELFF. DNA for the CDR3: TGTGCCAGCGAGAGGGTTACCGGGGAGCTGTTTTTT.

V is TRBV28 and J is TRBJ1-5; no clear D. V dropped 5 bases and J dropped 5 bases, with 16 bases sitting between them. The CDR3 runs to 15 residues. Germline CDR1 reads MDHEN; CDR2 reads SYDVKM. Written as DNA, the CDR3 is TGTGCCAGCAGTATGAGAAAATACGGGGATCAGCCCCAGCATTTT. Translated, it gives CASSMRKYGDQPQHF.